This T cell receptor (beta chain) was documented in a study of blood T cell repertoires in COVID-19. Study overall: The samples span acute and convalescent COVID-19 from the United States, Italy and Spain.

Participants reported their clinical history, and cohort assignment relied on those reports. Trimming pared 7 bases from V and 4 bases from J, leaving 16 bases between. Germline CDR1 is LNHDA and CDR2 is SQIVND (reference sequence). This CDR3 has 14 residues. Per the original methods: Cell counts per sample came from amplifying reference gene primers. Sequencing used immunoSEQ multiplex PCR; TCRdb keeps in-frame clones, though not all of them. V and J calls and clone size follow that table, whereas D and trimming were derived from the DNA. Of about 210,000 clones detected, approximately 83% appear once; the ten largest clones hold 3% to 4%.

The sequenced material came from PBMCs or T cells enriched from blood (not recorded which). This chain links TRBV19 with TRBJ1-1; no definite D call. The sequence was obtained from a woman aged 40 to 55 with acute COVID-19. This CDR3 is CASTLLNSGTEAFF. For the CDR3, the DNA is TGTGCCAGTACCCTATTGAACAGCGGCACTGAAGCTTTCTTT.